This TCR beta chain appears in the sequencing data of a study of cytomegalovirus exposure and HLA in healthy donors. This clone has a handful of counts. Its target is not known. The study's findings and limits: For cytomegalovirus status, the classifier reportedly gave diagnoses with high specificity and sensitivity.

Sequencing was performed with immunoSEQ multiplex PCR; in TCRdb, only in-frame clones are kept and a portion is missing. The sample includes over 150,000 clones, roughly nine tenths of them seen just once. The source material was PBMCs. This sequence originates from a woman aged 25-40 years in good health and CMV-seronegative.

CDR3 region: CAISPRWGQDYEQYF. The CDR3 nucleotides are TGTGCCATCAGTCCTAGGTGGGGACAAGACTACGAGCAGTACTTC. The rearrangement links TRBV10-3 to TRBJ2-7, with D tentatively TRBD1 (6 bases). V lost 5 bases, J lost 3 bases, and 17 bases lay in between. The length of the CDR3 is 15 residues. Germline values: CDR1 ENHRY, CDR2 SYGVKD.